This T cell receptor (beta chain) was captured in a study of beta chain features in type 1 diabetes. Study-wide points: A moderate, significant TCRB CDR3 shortening appeared in type 1 diabetes across four CD4+ subsets. Diminished insertions and augmented deletions at VDJ junctions characterized type 1 diabetes patients.

Concerning this clone itself: Its antigen is not identified.

Expressed TCRB transcripts were sequenced because the isolated RNA had all been reverse transcribed beforehand. Measured with immunoSEQ multiplex PCR; TCRdb has only the in-frame clones, and not every one. The repertoire holds roughly 340,000 clones, with roughly 14% as singletons. The source is a woman under 30 with type 1 diabetes. The sequenced sample consisted of naive CD4+ T cells from blood.

In DNA form, the CDR3 reads TGCGCCAGCAGCTTGAGCGGAACAGGGTTCGACGAGCAGTACTTC. Its translation: CASSLSGTGFDEQYF. The V and J genes are TRBV5-1 and TRBJ2-7; D perhaps matches TRBD1 (6 bases). CDR1 is SGHRS, CDR2 YFSETQ, per germline. The CDR3 covers 15 residues. Trimming shortened V by 1 base and J by 5 bases, and 16 bases separated the two germline ends.